This paragraph reports one T cell receptor beta chain. Its antigen remains unidentified. This specimen belongs to a study of T cell repertoires in cytomegalovirus infection. The wider study: Recently identified HLA-C-restricted CMV epitopes and well-studied HLA-B-restricted CMV epitopes were used by the study. TCR beta signatures that were public indicated CMV infection and matching HLA type. Study findings and constraints: Using cumulative public TCR beta family frequency, the authors identified those who carried CMV together with the relevant HLA. The study found HLA-C-restricted CMV-specific TCR beta clonotypes dominating the ex vivo response.

MiXCR, run by TCRdb on the reads, gives a single entry per CDR3 protein. The data hold roughly 990,000 distinct CDR3 sequences, with around 32% observed a single time. V lost 3 bases, J lost 2 bases, and 12 bases lay in between. There are 15 residues in the CDR3. Germline V CDR1 and CDR2: ENHRY, SYGVKD. The sequence was collected from a human donor in good health (CMV status not recorded). Some clones in this sample may be carry-over from other donors' samples. The sample here was cultured CD8+ T cells from PBMCs, taken from culture after CMV antigen stimulation. The chain couples TRBV10-3 to TRBJ2-3, with TRBD2 as a possible D gene (5 bases). CDR3 in amino acids: CAISELAEVTDTQYF. The CDR3 region has the DNA TGTGCCATCAGTGAACTCGCGGAGGTCACAGATACGCAGTATTTT.